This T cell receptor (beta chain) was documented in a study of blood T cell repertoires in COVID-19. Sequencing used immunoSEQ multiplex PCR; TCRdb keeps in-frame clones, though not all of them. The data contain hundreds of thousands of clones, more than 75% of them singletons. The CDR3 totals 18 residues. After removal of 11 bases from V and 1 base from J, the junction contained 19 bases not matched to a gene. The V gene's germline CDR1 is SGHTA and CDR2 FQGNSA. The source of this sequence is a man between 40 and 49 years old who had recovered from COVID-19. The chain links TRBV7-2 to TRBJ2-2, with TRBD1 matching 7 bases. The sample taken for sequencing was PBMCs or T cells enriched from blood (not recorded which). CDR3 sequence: CAATGEKKSGWNTGELFF. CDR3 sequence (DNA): TGTGCCGCCACAGGGGAAAAGAAGTCAGGGTGGAACACCGGGGAGCTGTTTTTT. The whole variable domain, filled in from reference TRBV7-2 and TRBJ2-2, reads GAGVSQSPSNKVTEKGKDVELRCDPISGHTALYWYRQSLGQGLEFLIYFQGNSAPDKSGLPSDRFSAERTGGSVSTLTIQRTQQEDSAVYLCAATGEKKSGWNTGELFFGEGSRLTVL.